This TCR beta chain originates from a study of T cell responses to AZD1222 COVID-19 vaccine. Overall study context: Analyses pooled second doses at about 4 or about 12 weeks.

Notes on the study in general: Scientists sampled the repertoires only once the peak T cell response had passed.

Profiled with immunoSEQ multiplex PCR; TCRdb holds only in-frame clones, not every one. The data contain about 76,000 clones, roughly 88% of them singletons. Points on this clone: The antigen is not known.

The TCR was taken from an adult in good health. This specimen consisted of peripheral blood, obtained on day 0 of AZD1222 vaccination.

Here the CDR3 DNA reads TGTGCCAGCAGCCTCCTGGGGTACGACACTGAAGCTTTCTTT. It encodes CASSLLGYDTEAFF. The chain links TRBV6-5 to TRBJ1-1; no clear D. Trimming left V 6 bases short and J 3 bases short, with 14 bases between. Looked up from germline, CDR1 is MNHEY and CDR2 is SVGAGI. The CDR3 has 14 amino acids.